The 16 T cell receptor beta chains in this list originate from one sample, sequenced in a study of blood T cell repertoires in COVID-19 (dated by TCRdb to 2019 to 2021). Receptors were amplified or captured by the immunoSEQ multiplex PCR assay. TCRdb took this table from immuneACCESS and kept in-frame rearrangements with V and J called. Such tables lack part of the clones; where checked against another copy, unresolved V genes explain under half of the gap, and the rest is unexplained. For this sample there are around 320,000 clones; roughly 85% appear just once. The ten largest clones take up more than 6% of the sample. The source material was peripheral blood. These receptors were obtained from a human donor in a cohort sampled during active COVID-19.

CDR3 DNA: TGTGCCATCACAGGGCTCCCCAACTACGAGCAGTACTTC. Protein product: CAITGLPNYEQYF. V usage is TRBV19 and J usage is TRBJ2-7; D perhaps matches TRBD1 (6 bases). The CDR3 sequence is 13 residues long. The ends were cut back, 10 bases at V and 3 bases at J, with 16 bases in the middle. The germline CDR1 and CDR2 sequences are LNHDA and SQIVND (reference sequence). The full variable domain, completed using reference TRBV19 and TRBJ2-7, is DGGITQSPKYLFRKEGQNVTLSCEQNLNHDAMYWYRQDPGQGLRLIYYSQIVNDFQKGDIAEGYSVSREKKESFPLTVTSAQKNPTAFYLCAITGLPNYEQYFGPGTRLTVT.

V gene TRBV6-5 combines with J gene TRBJ1-2; possibly TRBD1 for D (5 bases). The germline V and J ends were trimmed by 7 bases and 4 bases, with 13 bases remaining between them. In germline, CDR1 is MNHEY, CDR2 SVGAGI. There are 13 residues in the CDR3. The CDR3 region has the DNA TGTGCCAGCACCCGGGGGGGGGTCTATGGCTACACCTTC. This sequence encodes CASTRGGVYGYTF.

The chain couples TRBV19 to TRBJ1-2; D is possibly TRBD1 (5 bases). CDR3 length equals 19 residues. V was clipped by 5 bases and J by 4 bases, with 29 bases between them. The V gene's germline CDR1 is LNHDA and CDR2 SQIVND (reference sequence). The CDR3 nucleotides read TGTGCCAGTAGTGCACAAATAGATATTAGGCAGGGCATACTCTATGGCTACACCTTC. It yields the protein CASSAQIDIRQGILYGYTF.

The V gene is TRBV12-5, the J gene TRBJ2-5, with 8 bases matching TRBD1. J gave up 0 bases and V 2 bases, and 5 bases lay outside the gene matches. The CDR3 sequence is 16 residues long. The germline gives CDR1 LGHNT, CDR2 FRNRAP. CDR3 DNA sequence: TGTGCTAGTGGTTTGTGGGACAGGTCCTACCAAGAGACCCAGTACTTC. Protein sequence: CASGLWDRSYQETQYF.

V gene TRBV11-2 combines with J gene TRBJ2-7, with a weak D call TRBD1 (5 bases). CDR1 and CDR2 (germline): SGHAT, FQNNGV. Trimming removed 3 bases from V and 3 bases from J, with 18 bases in between. The CDR3 length is 16 residues. The DNA of the CDR3 is TGTGCCAGCAGCTTCCCCTCAGGGAAATTACTCTACGAGCAGTACTTC. This codes for CASSFPSGKLLYEQYF.

This clone is a singleton in its sample. V and J are TRBV5-1 and TRBJ2-5; D is unresolved. V lost 0 bases and J lost 3, with 3 bases in between. The CDR3 loop spans 12 amino acids. CDR1 is SGHRS, CDR2 YFSETQ, per germline. The CDR3 nucleotides are TGCGCCAGCAGCTTGGACAAAGAGACCCAGTACTTC. Translating gives CASSLDKETQYF.

The chain couples TRBV11-2 to TRBJ1-1, with D possibly being TRBD1 (5 bases). Germline V gene lookup returns CDR1 SGHAT and CDR2 FQNNGV. There are 13 residues in the CDR3. V lost 5 bases to trimming and J lost 1 base, with 8 bases between them. CDR3 sequence: CASSLRGNTEAFF. The CDR3 coding sequence is TGTGCCAGCAGCCTTAGGGGGAACACTGAAGCTTTCTTT.

The CDR3 bases are TGTGCCACCAGCAGACGAATTTCCGGGACTAGCGGGGGTCGGGAGCAGTTCTTC. This codes for CATSRRISGTSGGREQFF. This chain joins TRBV15 and TRBJ2-1, with 14 bases matching TRBD2. The germline gives CDR1 LNHNV, CDR2 YYDKDF (reference sequence). The CDR3 is 18 residues long. After removal of 2 bases from V and 10 bases from J, the junction contained 13 bases not matched to a gene. Filled out from reference TRBV15 and TRBJ2-1, the complete variable domain reads DAMVIQNPRYQVTQFGKPVTLSCSQTLNHNVMYWYQQKSSQAPKLLFHYYDKDFNNEADTPDNFQSRRPNTSFCFLDIRSPGLGDTAMYLCATSRRISGTSGGREQFFGPGTRLTVL.

This clone was seen more than once but under ten times. The rearrangement uses TRBV5-1 and TRBJ2-7; 9 bases line up with TRBD1. With 4 bases clipped from V and 2 bases from J, the junction kept 7 bases outside the gene matches. The CDR3 is made up of 15 amino acids. The germline V gene has CDR1 SGHRS and CDR2 YFSETQ. DNA of the CDR3: TGCGCCAGCAGCATCAGACAGGGGGGAGCCTACGAGCAGTACTTC. Protein sequence: CASSIRQGGAYEQYF. The full variable domain, its missing parts supplied by reference TRBV5-1 and TRBJ2-7, is KAGVTQTPRYLIKTRGQQVTLSCSPISGHRSVSWYQQTPGQGLQFLFEYFSETQRNKGNFPGRFSGRQFSNSRSEMNVSTLELGDSALYLCASSIRQGGAYEQYFGPGTRLTVT.

V usage is TRBV6-5 and J usage is TRBJ2-2, with D possibly TRBD1 on 5 matching bases. CDR1 MNHEY and CDR2 SVGAGI come from the germline V gene. The CDR3 runs 15 residues. Between the trimmed V and J ends, which lost 6 bases and 4 bases, there was a span of 15 bases. This CDR3 is CASSLRQHLTGELFF. CDR3 nucleotides: TGTGCCAGCAGCCTGCGACAGCATCTCACCGGGGAGCTGTTTTTT.

The table lists this clone with a count of one. The rearrangement links TRBV30 to TRBJ1-2; 7 positions agree with TRBD1. This CDR3 comprises 11 residues. The J segment lost 6 bases and the V segment lost 5 bases, leaving 3 bases of the junction unmatched. The V gene's germline CDR1 is GTSNPN and CDR2 SVGIG (reference sequence). CDR3: CAWSTGDGYTF. CDR3 nucleotides: TGTGCCTGGTCAACAGGGGATGGCTACACCTTC.

The chain uses TRBV14 and TRBJ2-1; maybe TRBD2 (6 bases). The CDR3 spans 16 residues. Looked up from germline, CDR1 is SGHDN and CDR2 is FVKESK. Trimming removed 0 bases at V and 6 bases at J, with 15 bases between. Here the CDR3 reads CASSQEPEGLLNEQFF. CDR3 bases: TGTGCCAGCAGCCAAGAGCCGGAGGGCCTACTCAATGAGCAGTTCTTC.

J is TRBJ2-7 and V is TRBV9, with D possibly TRBD1 on 6 matching bases. The CDR3 is made up of 13 amino acids. Trimming cost V 4 bases and J 5 bases, with 13 bases left between them. Germline assignment: CDR1 SGDLS and CDR2 YYNGEE. The CDR3 nucleotides are TGTGCCAGCAGCTACCAGGGGTTGGACGAGCAGTACTTC. Translated: CASSYQGLDEQYF.

This sequence joins TRBV5-6 and TRBJ2-1; 9 bases are shared with TRBD2. CDR3 length: 15 amino acids. The junction had 10 bases not matched to a gene; V was cut back by 6 bases and J by 6 bases. Germline CDR1 reads SGHDT; CDR2 reads YYEEEE. The CDR3 protein is CASTMAGGQRNEQFF. CDR3 DNA sequence: TGTGCCAGCACCATGGCGGGGGGGCAACGCAATGAGCAGTTCTTC.

This clone was seen only a few times. The chain joins TRBV19 to TRBJ1-1; D gene uncertain. This CDR3 region has 12 residues. Germline CDR1 reads LNHDA; CDR2 reads SQIVND (reference sequence). V was clipped by 5 bases and J by 0 bases, with 4 bases between them. The CDR3 region has the DNA TGTGCCAGTAGTTTTATGAACACTGAAGCTTTCTTT. Its translation is CASSFMNTEAFF.

The CDR3 DNA reads as TGTGCCAGCAGCCACACAGGGGAATTAACTGAAGCTTTCTTT. It specifies CASSHTGELTEAFF. This chain links TRBV3-1 (or the pseudogene TRBV3-2) with TRBJ1-1; 7 bases fit TRBD1. The germline V gene encodes CDR1 LGHDT and CDR2 YNNKEL (reference sequence). V trimming: 3 bases; J trimming: 5 bases; junction bases outside the gene matches: 6. The CDR3 runs to 14 residues.